This record concerns one T cell receptor (beta chain) sequence. Methods used by the authors: Researchers report that nucleated cell counts were estimated from reference gene primer amplification. Clones were sequenced by immunoSEQ multiplex PCR, and TCRdb holds only the in-frame ones, with some missing. The V and J calls and the clone size are those of that table, but D and trimming were determined from the DNA. In the table there are around 320,000 clones, over 90% of which are singletons. Participants' own reports of clinical history determined their cohort assignment. Exposed participants encountered a COVID-19 case during the 2 weeks preceding study entry. This entry comes from a study of blood T cell repertoires in COVID-19. J lost 4 bases, V lost 6 bases, and 6 bases had no gene match. CDR1 and CDR2 from the germline V gene are MNHEY and SVGAGI. The CDR3 extends over 15 amino acids.

The V and J genes are TRBV6-5 and TRBJ1-2; 12 nucleotides line up with TRBD1. Sequenced input: PBMCs or T cells enriched from blood (not recorded which). This TCR was sampled from a woman aged 30 to 39 who had been exposed to COVID-19. The CDR3 loop reads CASRTGTGGAYGYTF. The CDR3 DNA sequence: TGTGCCAGCAGGACCGGGACAGGGGGCGCCTATGGCTACACCTTC.